This T cell receptor beta chain was sequenced during a study of regulatory T cells in long-lasting Graves disease. Study results and limitations: Patients with persistent disease shared 2,741 public clonotypes, outpacing the approximately 920 shared by new patients.

This clonotype came up many times. Its antigen remains unidentified. The time point was: newly diagnosed GD, antithyroid drugs for less than 3 months. Scientists built the TCR library using RNA that was extracted from PBMCs. The authors built TCR beta libraries using iRepertoire HTBI primers and Arm-PCR of CDR3 regions. TCRdb redid the calling of the multiplex PCR reads with MiXCR, one entry per CDR3 protein. The table lists about 430,000 distinct CDR3 sequences, about 15% of them singletons. A further study also used this sample, focusing on T cells in Graves' hyperthyroidism and ophthalmopathy. Per that study: HTBI primers were the set used in a first-round RT-PCR of the TCR CDR3.

The specimen comprised peripheral blood mononuclear cells (PBMCs), sampled at new diagnosis, from a patient treated with antithyroid drugs. The origin of this receptor is a woman between 40 and 50 years old with Graves disease.

CDR3 coding DNA: TGTGCCTGGAGTGTACCCGGACTCCTCTTCTACGAGCAGTACTTC. It yields the protein CAWSVPGLLFYEQYF. The J gene is TRBJ2-7, the V gene TRBV30, with D possibly being TRBD2 (5 bases). From germline, CDR1 is GTSNPN and CDR2 SVGIG (reference sequence). V lost 0 bases and J 3 bases, leaving 15 bases between the germline ends. The CDR3 is 15 amino acids.